The present entry profiles one T cell receptor (beta chain) with its context. The antigen it binds to is not known. No base-level quality is on record; no much larger clone is a single base apart. The library was obtained by the immunoSEQ multiplex PCR assay. For the multiplex PCR, a mixture combining 60 forward primers for TCR Vbeta segments and 13 reverse primers for TCR Jbeta segments was used. The CDR3 region of rearranged TCR beta genes was amplified from genomic DNA with a multiplex PCR assay. On the Illumina HiSeq System, the amplified TCR beta libraries were sequenced as 87-base-pair reads. The authors' pipeline ran thus. A later analysis counted around 72 million unique TCR beta chains across the 650 to 700 repertoires, and some 12 million of these chains were shared by at least two donors. Raw reads were error-corrected and collapsed into unique sequences by a nearest-neighbor algorithm in which closely related sequences were merged to remove PCR and sequencing errors. CDR3 sequences were aligned to IMGT reference sequences to assign V, D and J gene segments. Each retained sequence needed at least a six-nucleotide match to both a V gene segment and a J gene segment. Rearrangements were classified as productive when the CDR3 lacked stop codons and remained in frame with V and J, and all other rearrangements were classified as non-productive. Following IMGT convention, CDR3 was defined as the stretch from the second conserved V-encoded cysteine up to the conserved J-encoded phenylalanine. The earlier analysis of about 610 of the donors excluded any sequence lacking an unambiguous match to a single V gene segment. An earlier analysis of several hundred of the donors called V segments functional above 56.7% productive rearrangements and segregating when the between-donor standard deviation exceeded 5%. A statistical classification framework was built to diagnose cytomegalovirus status from the catalog of TCR beta chain sequences. In a later analysis, V and J genes were assigned by comparing TCR nucleotide sequences against IMGT/GENE-DB human TR gene sequences. A later analysis assigned CDR3 sequences and most-parsimonious VDJ recombination scenarios with the TCRdist pipeline. In a later analysis, each TCR beta chain was defined by its CDR3 amino acid sequence together with its V-gene family, and reads lacking a unique V-gene family were excluded. In a later analysis, a few hundred highly shared, low-generation-probability nucleotide sequences were removed to address suspected cross-contamination and a sequencing artifact. In a later analysis, a clonal expansion index was calculated for each public chain from normalized within-repertoire ranks of inferred template counts. A later analysis computed generation probabilities with a VDJ recombination model fitted to out-of-frame rearrangements, and checked the results against IGoR. A later analysis scored TCR-TCR, TCR-HLA and TCR-CMV co-occurrence with hypergeometric tests, applying a repertoire-size bias correction to TCR pairs. False discovery rates were estimated in a later analysis by permuting HLA or CMV assignments 20 times. In a later analysis, co-occurring TCRs were grouped with DBSCAN, and TCRdist sequence similarity was added when clustering was performed within HLA-allele-positive subsets. Repertoires with fewer than 30,000 or more than 120,000 public chains were left out of co-occurrence clustering, as were about five repertoires with anomalous nucleotide sharing. The clones in this table, taken by TCRdb from immuneACCESS, are in-frame only. Not every clone is retained; where verified, under half of the shortfall comes from an unresolved V gene, and the cause of the rest is unknown. The V and J calls and the clone size are those of that table, but D and trimming were determined from the DNA. The sample includes 85,000 to 90,000 clones, with 80% to 90% observed a single time. The ten most abundant clones make up roughly 2.3% of the sample.

The sample originates from a study of cytomegalovirus exposure and HLA in healthy donors (dated by TCRdb to about 2017). About the investigation overall: In an earlier analysis of 587 of the donors, less than 350 Gb of sequence data and some 100 million unique TCR beta sequences from 180 million or so T cells were reported. A handful of DR-DQ haplotypes were handled as single units for association and clustering because linkage in the cohort was strong. An early release covering some 640 HLA-typed donors comprised approximately 300 gigabases of sequencing data and 85 million or so unique TCR sequences. To predict cytomegalovirus infection status, the study brought together high-throughput TCR immunosequencing, statistical association of individual TCRs with disease status, and machine learning. The aim of the study was to test whether cataloging public T cell receptors could identify signatures of past pathogen exposure. A later analysis re-analyzed previously published TCR beta repertoires from 660 or so donors and added high-resolution HLA genotyping to study TCR occurrence patterns. Donor age, sex, ethnicity and CMV serostatus were compiled together with the repertoire data. An earlier analysis of 587 of the donors used high-throughput TCR beta sequencing to judge whether each TCR beta V gene segment behaved as functional or pseudogenic. Of the roughly 400 genotyped donors, 80% to 90% were placed in the genetic ancestry cluster associated with self-reported Caucasian donors. The study profiled the T cell repertoires of approximately 700 subjects by immunosequencing and related them to cytomegalovirus serostatus. All discovery cohort repertoires had been generated using a single sequencing platform. Typing coverage varied by locus: about 629-640 donors for A, B, C, DRB1 and DQB1; about 520 for DQA1; some 610 for DPA1; under 490 for DPB1. Both class I and class II loci were covered by HLA typing, at four-digit resolution. In addition to the first cohort of about 650 subjects, a separate validation cohort of approximately 130 different subjects was used. Rather than using new phenotypic data, the later analysis identified candidate immune exposures from TCR beta sequences and from how often those sequences occurred across donors. A later genetic analysis took genome-wide SNP genotypes for about three fifths of the 666 donors and used that subset as a discovery cohort. Among several hundred genotyped donors of the cohort, an average of around 250,000 unique TCR beta nucleotide sequences was sequenced per donor, of which about 19% were non-productive.

The cohort was made up of about 670 healthy bone marrow donors. Cohort members were all nominally healthy when sampled, although unrecorded immune exposures were likely present. The donor was CMV seronegative and was included in the group of over 300 seronegative cohort members. A peripheral blood sample was provided by each donor, and peripheral blood mononuclear cells were used for TCR beta sequencing. Genomic DNA extraction from the blood cell samples was performed with the Qiagen DNeasy Blood Extraction Kit. The study at large found these results: Correlated functional status among segregating V segments might be attributable to linkage disequilibrium, but an unknown experimental factor could not be ruled out. Most TCR sequences were observed very rarely across donors, whereas some public TCRs were present in many individuals. In a later genetic analysis, a missense DCLRE1C variant was associated with V-gene and J-gene trimming of TCR beta chains, and the association was replicated in an independent cohort. An earlier analysis of around 600 of the donors showed that most TCR beta V segments appeared in productive rearrangements either about 87% or about 30% of the time, which broadly matched IMGT annotations. The study listed approximately 150 TCR beta chains as associated with cytomegalovirus. In a later analysis, most CMV-associated TCR beta chains were found to appear HLA-restricted, with HLA associations seemingly driven largely by CMV exposure. According to a later analysis, parvovirus B19, influenza, CMV and Epstein-Barr virus appeared linked to several top co-occurrence clusters. According to the authors, the approach could potentially be generalized to other disease states and immunological phenotypes. The only immune exposure information available for the cohort was CMV serostatus. A cluster of highly shared sequence variants was judged likely to be a technical artifact of the sequencing pipeline. HLA typing was unavailable for some donors at each locus, so association tests used only the typed subset. A later genetic analysis reported fewer N-insertions in productive TCRs among donors in an Asian-associated ancestry cluster than the roughly 620-donor mean. Sequencing depth was assumed to be roughly uniform across donors in the presence/absence analyses, though that assumption may not hold. Compared with equally common non-associated chains, HLA-associated TCR beta chains in a later analysis were more clonally expanded and had lower generation probabilities. Three of the identified cytomegalovirus-associated TCR beta chains were confirmed in vitro to be specific for cytomegalovirus antigens. Strong co-occurrence of HLA alleles, especially DR and DQ, made assigning TCR associations to individual alleles difficult. The cohort was sequenced for TCR beta chains only, and without alpha or paired-chain data the features that could be detected were limited. A later analysis associated some 17,000 TCR beta sequences with specific HLA alleles at a false discovery rate of 0.05. According to a later analysis, TCR association rates differed among HLA loci, with DRB1 alleles showing the most associated TCRs and HLA-C alleles showing the fewest. About 17 rarely observed V segments, including chromosome 9 orphons, were excluded from the earlier analysis of a few hundred of the donors because counts were too low. A further reported finding was that TCR beta sequences accurately predicted the HLA-A and HLA-B alleles for most subjects in the first cohort. In both the original and validation cohorts, the classifier was reported to diagnose cytomegalovirus status with high specificity and sensitivity.

The sequenced sample was PBMCs. The origin of this receptor is a man between 18 and 29 years old in good health and CMV-seronegative.

The CDR3 protein is CASSQDEDYEQYF. The nucleotide sequence is TGTGCCAGCAGCCAAGACGAGGACTACGAGCAGTACTTC. The chain joins TRBV4-2 to TRBJ2-7; the D gene is unclear. Sequences LGHNA (CDR1) and YNFKEQ (CDR2) are obtained from the germline V gene. The CDR3 runs 13 residues from the cysteine to the phenylalanine. Only CDR3 DNA is held: 39 bases, read in frame from base 1. Trimming takes 0 bases from V and 3 bases from J, and the germline ends sit 6 bases apart.